This note documents a single TCR beta chain sequence. In the original workflow: It was from reference gene primer amplification that nucleated cell counts were estimated. TCRdb keeps only in-frame clones here, not all; method: immunoSEQ multiplex PCR. D and trimming were read from the DNA, whereas the V and J calls and clone size are those reported in that table. This sample yields some 300,000 clones, of which 65% to 90% are seen a single time; over 10% belongs to the top ten. Germline loops: CDR1 PRHDT, CDR2 FYEKMQ (reference sequence). V gave up 0 bases and J gave up 7 bases, with 7 bases separating them. This CDR3 is built from 12 residues. The sample originates from a study of blood T cell repertoires in COVID-19. Study-wide context: T cells, B-cell-depleted T cells, or PBMCs provided the cDNA or gDNA that served as material.

Sequencing used peripheral blood. The J gene is TRBJ2-7, the V gene TRBV13; D unclear. This sequence originates from a woman between 65 and 79 years old with COVID-19, enrolled during active disease. The CDR3: CASSLGPREQYF. In DNA, the CDR3 is TGTGCCAGCAGCTTAGGCCCTAGGGAGCAGTACTTC.